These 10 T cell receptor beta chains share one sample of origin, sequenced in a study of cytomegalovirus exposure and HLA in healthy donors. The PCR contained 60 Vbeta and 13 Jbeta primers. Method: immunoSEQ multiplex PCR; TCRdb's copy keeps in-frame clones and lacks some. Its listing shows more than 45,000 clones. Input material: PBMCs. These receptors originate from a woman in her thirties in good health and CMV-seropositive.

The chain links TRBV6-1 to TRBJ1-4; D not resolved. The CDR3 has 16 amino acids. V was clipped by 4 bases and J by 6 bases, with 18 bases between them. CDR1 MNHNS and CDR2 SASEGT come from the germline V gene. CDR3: CASSGGFGVGDEKLFF. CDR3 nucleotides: TGTGCCAGCAGTGGAGGGTTCGGGGTAGGAGATGAAAAACTGTTTTTT.

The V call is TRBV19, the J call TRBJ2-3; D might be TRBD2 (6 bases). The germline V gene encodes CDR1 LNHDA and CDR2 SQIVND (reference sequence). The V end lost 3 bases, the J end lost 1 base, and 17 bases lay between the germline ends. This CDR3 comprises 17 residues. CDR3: CASSIGNGRGGTDTQYF. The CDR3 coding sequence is TGTGCCAGTAGTATTGGCAATGGGCGGGGCGGCACAGATACGCAGTATTTT. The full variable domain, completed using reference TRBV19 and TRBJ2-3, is DGGITQSPKYLFRKEGQNVTLSCEQNLNHDAMYWYRQDPGQGLRLIYYSQIVNDFQKGDIAEGYSVSREKKESFPLTVTSAQKNPTAFYLCASSIGNGRGGTDTQYFGPGTRLTVL.

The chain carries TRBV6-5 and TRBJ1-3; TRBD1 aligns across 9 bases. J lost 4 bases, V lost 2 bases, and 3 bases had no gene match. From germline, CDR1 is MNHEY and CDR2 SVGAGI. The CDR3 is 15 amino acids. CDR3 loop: CASSYDGTGGNTIYF. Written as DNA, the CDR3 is TGTGCCAGCAGTTACGACGGGACAGGGGGAAACACCATATATTTT.

CDR3 sequence: CASSARLAGVEQYF. CDR3 coding DNA: TGTGCCAGCAGTGCGAGACTAGCGGGAGTCGAGCAGTACTTC. V is TRBV6-1 and J is TRBJ2-7; 12 nucleotides match TRBD2. Germline loops: CDR1 MNHNS, CDR2 SASEGT. V shed 4 bases and J 6 bases; nucleotides not matched to a gene: 4. This CDR3 has 14 amino acids.

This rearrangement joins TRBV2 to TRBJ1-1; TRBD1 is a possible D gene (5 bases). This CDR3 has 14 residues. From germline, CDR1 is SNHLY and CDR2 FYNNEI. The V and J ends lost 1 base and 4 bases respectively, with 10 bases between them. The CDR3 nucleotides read TGTGCCAGCAGTGAAGAGGCGGGGCTCACTGAAGCTTTCTTT. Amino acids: CASSEEAGLTEAFF.

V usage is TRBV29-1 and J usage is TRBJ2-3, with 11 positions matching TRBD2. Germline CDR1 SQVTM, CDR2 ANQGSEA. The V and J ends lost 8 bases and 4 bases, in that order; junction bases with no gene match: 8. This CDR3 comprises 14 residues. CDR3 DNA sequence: TGCAGCTTTATGACTAGCGGGGTGCCAGATACGCAGTATTTT. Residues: CSFMTSGVPDTQYF.

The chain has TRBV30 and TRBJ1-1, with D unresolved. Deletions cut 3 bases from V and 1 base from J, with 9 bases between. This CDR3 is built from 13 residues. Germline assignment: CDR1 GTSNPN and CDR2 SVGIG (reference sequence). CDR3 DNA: TGTGCCTGGAGCCCCCCCTGGAACACTGAAGCTTTCTTT. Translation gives CAWSPPWNTEAFF.

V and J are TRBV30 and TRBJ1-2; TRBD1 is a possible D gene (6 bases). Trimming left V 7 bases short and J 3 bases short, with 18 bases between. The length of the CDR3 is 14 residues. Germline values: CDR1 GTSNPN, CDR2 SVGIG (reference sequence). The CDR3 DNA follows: TGTGCCTCCCGCCAGGGGCGTCCCTACTATGGCTACACCTTC. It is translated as CASRQGRPYYGYTF. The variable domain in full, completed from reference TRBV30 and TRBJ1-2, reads SQTIHQWPATLVQPVGSPLSLECTVEGTSNPNLYWYRQAAGRGLQLLFYSVGIGQISSEVPQNLSASRPQDRQFILSSKKLLLSDSGFYLCASRQGRPYYGYTFGSGTRLTVV.

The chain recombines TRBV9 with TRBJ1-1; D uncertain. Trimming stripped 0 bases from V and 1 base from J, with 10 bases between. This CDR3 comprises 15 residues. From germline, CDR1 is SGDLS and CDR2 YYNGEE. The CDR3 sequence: CASSVESGRNTEAFF. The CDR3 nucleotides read TGTGCCAGCAGCGTAGAGTCGGGTCGGAACACTGAAGCTTTCTTT. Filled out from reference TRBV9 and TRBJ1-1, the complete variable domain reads DSGVTQTPKHLITATGQRVTLRCSPRSGDLSVYWYQQSLDQGLQFLIQYYNGEERAKGNILERFSAQQFPDLHSELNLSSLELGDSALYFCASSVESGRNTEAFFGQGTRLTVV.

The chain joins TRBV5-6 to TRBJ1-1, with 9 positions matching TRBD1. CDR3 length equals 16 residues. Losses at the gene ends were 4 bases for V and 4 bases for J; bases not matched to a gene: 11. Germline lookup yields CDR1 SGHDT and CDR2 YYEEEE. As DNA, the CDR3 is TGTGCCAGCAGCGATTCCGGGACAGGGCTTGGCACTGAAGCTTTCTTT. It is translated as CASSDSGTGLGTEAFF.